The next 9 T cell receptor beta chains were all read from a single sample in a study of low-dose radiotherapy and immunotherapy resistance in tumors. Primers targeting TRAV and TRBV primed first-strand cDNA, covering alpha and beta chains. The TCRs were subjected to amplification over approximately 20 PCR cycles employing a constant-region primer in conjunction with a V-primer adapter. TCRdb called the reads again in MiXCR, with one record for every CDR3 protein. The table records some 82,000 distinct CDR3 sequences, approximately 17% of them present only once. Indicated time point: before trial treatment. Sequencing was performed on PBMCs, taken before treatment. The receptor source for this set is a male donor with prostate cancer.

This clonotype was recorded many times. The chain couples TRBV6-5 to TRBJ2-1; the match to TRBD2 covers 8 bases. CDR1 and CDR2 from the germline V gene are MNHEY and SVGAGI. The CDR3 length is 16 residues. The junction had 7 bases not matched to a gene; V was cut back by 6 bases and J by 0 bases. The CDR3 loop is CASSKPGLDSYNEQFF. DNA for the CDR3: TGTGCCAGCAGCAAGCCGGGACTAGACTCCTACAATGAGCAGTTCTTC.

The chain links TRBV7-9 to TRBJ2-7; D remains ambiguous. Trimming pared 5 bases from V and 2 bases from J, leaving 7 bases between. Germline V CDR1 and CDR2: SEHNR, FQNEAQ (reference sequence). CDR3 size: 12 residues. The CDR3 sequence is CASSVVPYEQYF. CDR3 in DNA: TGTGCCAGCAGCGTAGTTCCCTACGAGCAGTACTTC.

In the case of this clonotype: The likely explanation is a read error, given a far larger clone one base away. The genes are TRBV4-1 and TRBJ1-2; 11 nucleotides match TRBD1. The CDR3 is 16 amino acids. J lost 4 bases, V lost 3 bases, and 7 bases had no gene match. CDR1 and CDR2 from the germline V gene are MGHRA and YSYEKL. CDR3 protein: CASSQVRTGGGYGYTF. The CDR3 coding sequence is TGCGCCAGCAGCCAGGTCCGGACAGGGGGCGGCTATGGCTACACCTTC.

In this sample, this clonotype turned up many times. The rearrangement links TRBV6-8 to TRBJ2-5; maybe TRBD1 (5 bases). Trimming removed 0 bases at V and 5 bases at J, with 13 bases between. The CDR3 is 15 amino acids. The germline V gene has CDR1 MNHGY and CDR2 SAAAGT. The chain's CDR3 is CASSYSNGAGETQYF. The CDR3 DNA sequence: TGTGCCAGCAGTTACTCGAATGGGGCCGGTGAGACCCAGTACTTC.

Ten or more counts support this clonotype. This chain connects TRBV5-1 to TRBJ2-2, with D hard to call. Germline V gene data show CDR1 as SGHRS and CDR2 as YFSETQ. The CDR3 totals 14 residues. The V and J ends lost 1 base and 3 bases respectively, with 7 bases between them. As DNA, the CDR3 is TGCGCCAGCAGCTTGTACGAGTACACCGGGGAGCTGTTTTTT. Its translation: CASSLYEYTGELFF. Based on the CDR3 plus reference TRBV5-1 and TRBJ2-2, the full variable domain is KAGVTQTPRYLIKTRGQQVTLSCSPISGHRSVSWYQQTPGQGLQFLFEYFSETQRNKGNFPGRFSGRQFSNSRSEMNVSTLELGDSALYLCASSLYEYTGELFFGEGSRLTVL.

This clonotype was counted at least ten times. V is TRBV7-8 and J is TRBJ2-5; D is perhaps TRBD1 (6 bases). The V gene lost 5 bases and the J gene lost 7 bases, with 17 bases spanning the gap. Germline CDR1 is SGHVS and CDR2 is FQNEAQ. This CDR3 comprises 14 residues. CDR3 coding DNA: TGTGCCAGCAGCCCCGGGACAAGTCTTGGGACCCAGTACTTC. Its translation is CASSPGTSLGTQYF.

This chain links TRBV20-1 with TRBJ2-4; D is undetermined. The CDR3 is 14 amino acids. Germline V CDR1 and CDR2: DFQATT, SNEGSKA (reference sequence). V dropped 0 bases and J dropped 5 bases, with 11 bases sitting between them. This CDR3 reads CSARDYFSENIQYF. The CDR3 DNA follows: TGCAGTGCTAGAGACTACTTTTCGGAAAACATTCAGTACTTC.

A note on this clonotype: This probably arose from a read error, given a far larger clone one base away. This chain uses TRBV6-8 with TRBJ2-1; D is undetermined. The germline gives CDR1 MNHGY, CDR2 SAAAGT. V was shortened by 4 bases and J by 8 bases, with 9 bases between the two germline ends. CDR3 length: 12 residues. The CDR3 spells CASSWDGDEQFF. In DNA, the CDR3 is TGTGCCAGCAGTTGGGATGGCGATGAGCAGTTCTTC.

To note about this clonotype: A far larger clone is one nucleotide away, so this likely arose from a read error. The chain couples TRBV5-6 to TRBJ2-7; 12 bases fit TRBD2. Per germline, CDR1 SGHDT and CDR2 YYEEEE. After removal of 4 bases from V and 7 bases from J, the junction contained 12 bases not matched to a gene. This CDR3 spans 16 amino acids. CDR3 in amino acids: CASSPTSGGWVSEQYF. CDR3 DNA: TGTGCCAGCAGCCCGACTAGCGGGGGTTGGGTCAGTGAGCAGTACTTC.